Given below is one TCR beta chain in context. The data derive from a study of shared clonotypes between healthy human individuals. CDR3 size: 15 residues. CDR1 and CDR2 from the germline V gene are SNHLY and FYNNEI. V was pared by 9 bases and J by 7 bases, with 10 bases of the junction left unmatched. TCRdb keeps only in-frame clones here, not all; method: immunoSEQ multiplex PCR. The sample yields under 850,000 clones, roughly 72% seen once. Sequenced sample: memory CD4+ T cells sorted from blood. The subset denotes: CD45RA-negative fraction. This chain connects TRBV2 to TRBJ2-1, with 12 bases fitting TRBD1. The TCR comes from a young woman in good health. The CDR3 sequence: CASIAGQGAWNEQFF. CDR3 sequence (DNA): TGTGCCAGTATTGCGGGACAGGGGGCCTGGAATGAGCAGTTCTTC.